This T cell receptor beta chain was observed in a study of shared clonotypes between healthy human individuals. Whole-study results and caveats: For naive CD4 cells, roughly 5% of clonotypes were shared across a handful of donors.

Measured with immunoSEQ multiplex PCR; TCRdb has only the in-frame clones, and not every one. The table includes 2 million to 3 million clones, under 95% detected once. Points on this clone: What it recognizes is unknown.

Negatively enriched CD4+ T cells were divided by CD45RA into naive and memory. Germline CDR1 and CDR2: ENHRY and SYGVKD. Trimming pared 4 bases from V and 5 bases from J, leaving 8 bases between. The CDR3 length is 13 residues. The receptor was derived from a man aged 18 to 29 in good health. Some clones in this sample may be carry-over from other donors' samples. The sample consisted of naive CD4+ T cells from PBMCs. As for subset: CD45RA+ positively selected. The genes are TRBV10-3 and TRBJ2-2; D gene unclear. Here the CDR3 reads CAISASYTGELFF. The CDR3 region has the DNA TGTGCCATCAGTGCCTCCTATACCGGGGAGCTGTTTTTT.